A single TCR beta chain is shown here with its context. Its antigen is unknown. CDR1 is LNHDA, CDR2 SQIVND, per germline (reference sequence). J lost 4 bases, V lost 6 bases, and 9 bases had no gene match. The CDR3 contains 15 residues. Expressed TCRB transcripts were sequenced because the entire RNA isolate underwent reverse transcription. Profiled with immunoSEQ multiplex PCR; TCRdb holds only in-frame clones, not every one. The sample includes a few hundred thousand clones, around 12% of them seen just once. This entry is derived from a study of beta chain features in type 1 diabetes. Overall study context: Across every sample, 85 million to 120 million sorted cells were examined in total.

Study results and limitations: Equally in patients and controls, shorter templates might have been favored by PCR. Type 1 diabetes patients had TCRB CDR3s that were shorter (moderately but significantly so) in all four CD4+ subsets.

This receptor was taken from a woman younger than 35 with type 1 diabetes. The chain has TRBV19 and TRBJ2-7; 10 bases are shared with TRBD2. Sequencing used naive CD4+ T cells from blood. The CDR3 bases are TGTGCCAGTAGATCTAGCGGGAGTGTCCATTACGAGCAGTACTTC. Protein sequence: CASRSSGSVHYEQYF.